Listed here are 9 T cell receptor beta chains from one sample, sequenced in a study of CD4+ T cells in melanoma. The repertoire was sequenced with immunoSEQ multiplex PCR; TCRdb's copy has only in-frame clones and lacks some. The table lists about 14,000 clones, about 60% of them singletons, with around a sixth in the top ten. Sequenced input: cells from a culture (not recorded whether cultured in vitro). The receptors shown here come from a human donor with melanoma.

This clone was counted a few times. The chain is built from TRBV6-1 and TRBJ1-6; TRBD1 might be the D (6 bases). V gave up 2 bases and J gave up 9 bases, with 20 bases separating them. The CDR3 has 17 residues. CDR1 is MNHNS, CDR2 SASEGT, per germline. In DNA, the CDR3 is TGTGCCAGCAGTGAAAAGTCGATGGGGGGGGCTGCTTCACCCCTCCACTTT. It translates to CASSEKSMGGAASPLHF.

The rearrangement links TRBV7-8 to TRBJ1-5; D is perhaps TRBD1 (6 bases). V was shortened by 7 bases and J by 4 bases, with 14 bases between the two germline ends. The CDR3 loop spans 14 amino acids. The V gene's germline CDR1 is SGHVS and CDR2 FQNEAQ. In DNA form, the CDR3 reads TGTGCCAGCACCCGGGGGGGCCCAAATCAGCCCCAGCATTTT. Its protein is CASTRGGPNQPQHF.

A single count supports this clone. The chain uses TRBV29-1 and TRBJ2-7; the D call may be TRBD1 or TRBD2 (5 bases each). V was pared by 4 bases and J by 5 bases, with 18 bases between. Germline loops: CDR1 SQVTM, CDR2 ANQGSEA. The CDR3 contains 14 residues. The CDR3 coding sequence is TGCAGCGTTGCCCCCCAGGGAGAGGTCCACGAGCAGTACTTC. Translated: CSVAPQGEVHEQYF.

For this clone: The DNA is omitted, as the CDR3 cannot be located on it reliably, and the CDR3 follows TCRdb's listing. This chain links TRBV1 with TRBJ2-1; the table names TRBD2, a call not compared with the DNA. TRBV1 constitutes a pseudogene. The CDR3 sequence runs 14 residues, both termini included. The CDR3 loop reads CTSAVGGGASEQFF.

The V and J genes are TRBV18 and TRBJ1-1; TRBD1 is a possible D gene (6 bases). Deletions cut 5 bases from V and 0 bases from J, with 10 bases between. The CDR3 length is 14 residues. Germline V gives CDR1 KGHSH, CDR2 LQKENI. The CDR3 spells CASSVTGMNTEAFF. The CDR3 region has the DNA TGTGCCAGCTCAGTAACAGGGATGAACACTGAAGCTTTCTTT.

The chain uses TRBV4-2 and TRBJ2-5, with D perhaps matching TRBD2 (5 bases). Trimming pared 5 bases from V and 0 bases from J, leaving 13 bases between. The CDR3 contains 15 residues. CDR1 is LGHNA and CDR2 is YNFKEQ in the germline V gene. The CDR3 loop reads CASSLEVGYQETQYF. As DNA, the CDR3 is TGTGCCAGCAGCTTGGAGGTGGGGTACCAAGAGACCCAGTACTTC.

The CDR3 region has the DNA TGTGCCACTTGGGGCAGGGGAGAGACCCAGTACTTC. Protein: CATWGRGETQYF. This rearrangement joins TRBV10-3 to TRBJ2-5; TRBD1 might be the D (6 bases). Trimming pared 10 bases from V and 4 bases from J, leaving 13 bases between. This CDR3 spans 12 amino acids. CDR1 and CDR2 (germline): ENHRY, SYGVKD.

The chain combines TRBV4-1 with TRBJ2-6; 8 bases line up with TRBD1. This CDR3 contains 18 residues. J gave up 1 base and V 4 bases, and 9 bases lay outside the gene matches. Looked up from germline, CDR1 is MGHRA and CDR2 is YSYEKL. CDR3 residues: CASSPRTGRGSGANVLTF. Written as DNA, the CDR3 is TGCGCCAGCAGCCCGAGGACAGGGAGAGGATCTGGGGCCAACGTCCTGACTTTC.

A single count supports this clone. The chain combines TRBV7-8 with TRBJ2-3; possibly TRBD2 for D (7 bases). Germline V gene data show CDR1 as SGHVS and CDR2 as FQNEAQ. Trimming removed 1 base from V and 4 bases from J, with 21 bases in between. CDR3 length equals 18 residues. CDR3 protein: CASSLVARRGAGADTQYF. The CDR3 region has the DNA TGTGCCAGCAGCTTAGTCGCCCGGAGGGGGGCGGGGGCAGATACGCAGTATTTT.